This paragraph covers one T cell receptor (beta chain) sequence. Antigen specificity is unknown. The V and J ends lost 6 bases and 4 bases, in that order; junction bases with no gene match: 5. The CDR3 totals 15 residues. Germline CDR1 and CDR2: MRHNA and SNTAGT. The source of the sample is a study of early T cells in non-severe SARS-CoV-2 infection. The study's findings and limits: Missing private and CD4 specificities, VDJdb matching favored anti-spike CD8 responses.

TCRdb processed the 5' RACE reads anew with MiXCR; each CDR3 protein has one entry. The repertoire holds approximately 99,000 distinct CDR3 sequences, about an eighth seen once, with around 3.2% in the top ten. This TCR came from an adult who was a healthcare worker with PCR-confirmed SARS-CoV-2 infection or an uninfected control (not recorded which). The chain couples TRBV6-4 to TRBJ2-3; TRBD2 matches at 12 bases. Sequencing used whole blood. In nucleotides, the CDR3 is TGTGCCAGCAGACCACTAGCGGGAGGTGCAGATACGCAGTATTTT. Its translation is CASRPLAGGADTQYF.